The clone carrying this TCR beta chain was picked up a small number of times. The antigen is unknown. The data are from a study of human T cells and chemical hapten exposure. Study details: Patients, mostly women, had alopecia areata, alopecia totalis or alopecia universalis.

TCRdb processed the RACE reads anew with MiXCR; each CDR3 protein has one entry. The sample holds 300,000 to 400,000 distinct CDR3 sequences, under 8% seen once. As to time point: patch test 1, 2 weeks after DPC sensitization. The treatment denotes: therapeutic diphenylcyclopropenone sensitization with weekly scalp DPC. Whole blood that had not been fractionated was the source of extracted total RNA. The CDR3 is 15 residues long. Germline CDR1 LGHDT, CDR2 YNNKEL (reference sequence). Trimming stripped 3 bases from V and 3 bases from J, with 11 bases between. Whole-study results and caveats: Patch test scores rose with PT1 expanded TCR counts, a positive correlation. The study found that DPC sensitization did not change TCRs above 1 in 1000 frequency.

The sample consisted of whole blood, taken in connection with sensitization to the hapten diphenylcyclopropenone (DPC). The V gene is TRBV3-1, the J gene TRBJ2-2, with D hard to call. The clonotype originates from a woman aged 18-30 years with alopecia areata. Some clones in this sample may be carry-over from other donors' samples. DNA of the CDR3: TGTGCCAGCAGCCAGTCGGCGCCGTACACCGGGGAGCTGTTTTTT. This encodes CASSQSAPYTGELFF.